Listed below are T cell receptor beta chains from one sample, sequenced in a study of shared clonotypes between healthy human individuals. The protocol was immunoSEQ multiplex PCR, while the TCRdb copy is restricted to in-frame clones and leaves out a portion. The repertoire holds hundreds of thousands of clones, with more than 70% as singletons. The sequencing input was memory CD4+ T cells sorted from blood. The receptors derive from a woman in her 30s in good health. Both conserved end residues are part of each CDR3. The D gene is left open where the match is weak. Rows give clone size only sometimes, using once, few, many, or a class for an expanded clone.

D gene: .
clone size: .
V gene: TRBV28
J gene: TRBJ2-7
CDR3 protein: CASRLGTAGSYEQYF
CDR3 DNA: TGTGCCAGCAGACTAGGGACGGCTGGCTCCTACGAGCAGTACTTC

D gene: .
clone size: few
V gene: TRBV18
J gene: TRBJ2-7
CDR3 protein: CASSRQGRDSEQYF
CDR3 DNA: TGTGCCAGCTCACGCCAAGGGAGGGACAGCGAGCAGTACTTC

D gene: TRBD1
clone size: few
V gene: TRBV28
J gene: TRBJ1-2
CDR3 protein: CASSSQGVYGYTF
CDR3 DNA: TGTGCCAGCAGCAGTCAGGGGGTTTATGGCTACACCTTC

D gene: .
clone size: few
V gene: TRBV28
J gene: TRBJ1-5
CDR3 protein: CASTDPDQPQHF
CDR3 DNA: TGTGCCAGCACGGACCCGGATCAGCCCCAGCATTTT

D gene: TRBD1
clone size: once
V gene: TRBV14
J gene: TRBJ1-4
CDR3 protein: CASSQKGTGEKLFF
CDR3 DNA: TGTGCCAGCAGCCAAAAGGGGACAGGGGAAAAACTGTTTTTT

D gene: .
clone size: .
V gene: TRBV28
J gene: TRBJ2-7
CDR3 protein: CASTPGFDEQYF
CDR3 DNA: TGTGCCAGCACCCCGGGATTCGACGAGCAGTACTTC

D gene: TRBD2
clone size: .
V gene: TRBV5-1
J gene: TRBJ2-7
CDR3 protein: CASSFGLAGVGEQYF
CDR3 DNA: TGCGCCAGCAGCTTCGGGCTAGCGGGAGTTGGCGAGCAGTACTTC

D gene: .
clone size: few
V gene: TRBV28
J gene: TRBJ1-4
CDR3 protein: CASSRPDGKTNEKLFF
CDR3 DNA: TGTGCCAGCAGCCGCCCGGACGGCAAGACTAATGAAAAACTGTTTTTT

D gene: TRBD1
clone size: .
V gene: TRBV6-1
J gene: TRBJ1-5
CDR3 protein: CASRPGQGPQPQHF
CDR3 DNA: TGTGCCAGCAGGCCGGGACAGGGGCCTCAGCCCCAGCATTTT

D gene: .
clone size: .
V gene: TRBV28
J gene: TRBJ2-1
CDR3 protein: CASTSSPLGQFF
CDR3 DNA: TGTGCCAGCACCTCGTCCCCCCTCGGGCAGTTCTTC

D gene: .
clone size: .
V gene: TRBV4-2
J gene: TRBJ1-5
CDR3 protein: CASSSFEDSQPQHF
CDR3 DNA: TGTGCCAGCAGCTCTTTCGAGGACAGCCAGCCCCAGCATTTT

D gene: TRBD1
clone size: .
V gene: TRBV27
J gene: TRBJ2-7
CDR3 protein: CASTSRTGQAYEQYF
CDR3 DNA: TGTGCCAGCACCTCGCGGACGGGACAGGCCTACGAGCAGTACTTC